The rows below give T cell receptor beta chains drawn from one sample of a study of cytomegalovirus exposure and HLA in healthy donors. Sequenced by immunoSEQ multiplex PCR; TCRdb stores in-frame clones only, minus some. The sample has roughly 120,000 clones; 82% are singletons. Sequenced: PBMCs. These receptors originate from a young woman in good health and CMV-seronegative. Both conserved end residues are trimmed from each CDR3.

TRBJ2-1	TRBV6-4	ASSVRTSGTNEQF
TRBJ1-6	TRBV23-1	ASSQSAEYNSPLH
TRBJ2-1	TRBV2	ASSALGGGAEQF
TRBJ1-2	TRBV29-1	SVEDQGQGASWYGYT
TRBJ2-1	TRBV5-1	ASTERASGSSNEQF
TRBJ1-5	TRBV29-1	SVKWQNNQPQH
NA	TRBV7-9	ASSSSGLAGYEQY
TRBJ2-2	TRBV11-3	ASSLGAPLNTGELF
TRBJ1-1	TRBV11-3	ASRQTGGTEAF
TRBJ2-7	TRBV19	ASGDRAYEQY
TRBJ1-4	TRBV4-2	ASSHGRQAKSATNEKLF
TRBJ2-3	TRBV5-8	ASSLGQSTQY
TRBJ2-1	TRBV2	ASSEGTGKQF
TRBJ1-1	TRBV6-4	ASSEGENTEAF
TRBJ2-1	TRBV28	ASSLRGLASSYNEQF
TRBJ2-1	TRBV7-7	ASSSGTGIYNEQF
TRBJ2-5	TRBV5-6	ASSLLAGRETQY
TRBJ1-5	TRBV30	ACQAGGAGNQPQH
TRBJ2-1	TRBV29-1	SVSAQLDYNEQF
TRBJ2-3	TRBV25-1	ASSGRSNSKTQY
TRBJ1-1	TRBV11-3	ASSLEFGSEAF
TRBJ1-2	TRBV6-5	ASSFIQGRGYT
TRBJ2-1	TRBV4-2	ASSLMVPITSGTVYNEQF
TRBJ2-5	TRBV19	ASSRPGEQKTQY
TRBJ2-1	TRBV15	ATSREVQEVWNEQF
TRBJ2-1	TRBV28	ASSSMALEQF
TRBJ2-1	TRBV27	ASSLWGSGGYNEQF